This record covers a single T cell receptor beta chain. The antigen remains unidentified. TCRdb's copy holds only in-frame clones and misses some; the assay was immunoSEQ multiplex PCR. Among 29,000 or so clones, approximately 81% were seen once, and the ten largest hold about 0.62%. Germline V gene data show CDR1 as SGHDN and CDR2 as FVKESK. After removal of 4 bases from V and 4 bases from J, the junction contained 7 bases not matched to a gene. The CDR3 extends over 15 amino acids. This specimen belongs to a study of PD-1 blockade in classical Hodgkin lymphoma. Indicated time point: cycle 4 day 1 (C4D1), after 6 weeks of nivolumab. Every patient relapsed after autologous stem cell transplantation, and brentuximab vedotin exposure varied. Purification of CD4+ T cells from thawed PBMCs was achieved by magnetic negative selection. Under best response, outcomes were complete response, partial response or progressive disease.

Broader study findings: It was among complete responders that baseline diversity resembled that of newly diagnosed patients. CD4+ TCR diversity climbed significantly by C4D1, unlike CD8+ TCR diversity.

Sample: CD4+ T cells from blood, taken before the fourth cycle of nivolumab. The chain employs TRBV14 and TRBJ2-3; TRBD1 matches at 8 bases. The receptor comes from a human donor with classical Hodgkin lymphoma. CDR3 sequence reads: CASSRTSGGADTQYF. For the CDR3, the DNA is TGTGCCAGCAGCCGAACCTCAGGGGGCGCAGATACGCAGTATTTT.